These T cell receptor beta chains were read from a single sample in a study. TCRdb re-derived calls from the 5' RACE reads in MiXCR, one entry per CDR3 protein. Of fewer than 80,000 distinct CDR3 sequences listed, roughly 23% are singletons. Sample: memory CD4+ T cells sorted from a lymph node. The receptors derive from a female donor with breast cancer. Each CDR3 is given with its conserved first and last residue. The order of the fields is J gene, clone size, V gene, D gene, CDR3 DNA, CDR3 protein. A D gene is named only where the DNA matches it firmly. Not all rows give a size; the values are once, few, many and, for expanded clones, a class.

TRBJ2-7 | . | TRBV3-1 | . | TGTGCCAGCAGCCAAGGAGTTAGCGAGCAGTACTTC | CASSQGVSEQYF
TRBJ1-3 | . | TRBV4-3 | . | TGCGCCAGCAGCCAAGGAGTTGGAAACACCATATATTTT | CASSQGVGNTIYF
TRBJ2-1 | . | TRBV3-1 | . | TGTGCCACCCAGAGGACAATAGGTAATGAGCAGTTCTTC | CATQRTIGNEQFF
TRBJ1-2 | . | TRBV7-2 | . | TGTGCCAGCAGCTTAGCTGAGAATAACTATGGCTACACCTTC | CASSLAENNYGYTF
TRBJ2-5 | few | TRBV7-6 | . | TGTGCCAGCAGCTTAGCCTCCCAGACCCAGTACTTC | CASSLASQTQYF
TRBJ1-2 | many | TRBV5-1 | . | TGCGCCAGCAGCTTGCCAAGCGATGGCTACACCTTC | CASSLPSDGYTF
TRBJ1-5 | many | TRBV5-1 | . | TGCGCCAGCAGCTTGGATGGGGAAATGCAGCCCCAGCATTTT | CASSLDGEMQPQHF
TRBJ2-2 | few | TRBV7-2 | . | TGTGCCAGCAGCTCTAGGGGCGGGGAGCTGTTTTTT | CASSSRGGELFF
TRBJ1-1 | many | TRBV12-3/TRBV12-4 | . | TGTGCCAGCACCCCCGGGTTCACTGAAGCTTTCTTT | CASTPGFTEAFF
TRBJ2-1 | . | TRBV7-6 | TRBD2 | TGTGCCAGCAGCTCCCTCCCGGGACTAGCGGGAAACTACAATGAGCAGTTCTTC | CASSSLPGLAGNYNEQFF
TRBJ2-1 | few | TRBV18 | TRBD2 | TGTGCCAGCACGACTAGCGGGATCCCCTCCTACAATGAGCAGTTCTTC | CASTTSGIPSYNEQFF
TRBJ2-7 | . | TRBV6-2/TRBV6-3 | . | TGTGCCAGCAGTTACAGAGTGCCCTACGAGCAGTACTTC | CASSYRVPYEQYF
TRBJ1-5 | . | TRBV24-1 | TRBD1 | TGTGCCACTCACGAGGGACAGGACAATCAGCCCCAGCATTTT | CATHEGQDNQPQHF
TRBJ2-2 | few | TRBV3-1 | TRBD2 | TGTGCCAGCAGCCCGGGCCTAGCGGCAAACACCGGGGAGCTGTTTTTT | CASSPGLAANTGELFF
TRBJ2-2 | . | TRBV4-3 | . | TGCGCCAGCAGCCAAACAAACTTAGCTGCCGGGGAGCTGTTTTTT | CASSQTNLAAGELFF
TRBJ2-7 | . | TRBV2 | TRBD1 | TGTGCCAGCAGTGAACGGGACAGGGTCTACGAGCAGTACTTC | CASSERDRVYEQYF
TRBJ1-1 | few | TRBV5-1 | . | TGCGCCAGCAGCTTCGGCCGCACCATGAACACTGAAGCTTTCTTT | CASSFGRTMNTEAFF
TRBJ1-1 | many | TRBV12-3/TRBV12-4 | . | TGTGCCAGCAGTTTTGGCACTGAAGCTTTCTTT | CASSFGTEAFF
TRBJ1-2 | . | TRBV28 | TRBD1 | TGTGCCAGCAGTTCCTCCGGGACAGGCCACAATCCTCCATATGGCTACACCTTC | CASSSSGTGHNPPYGYTF
TRBJ1-2 | many | TRBV6-5 | . | TGTGCCAGCAGTTCCCTGGCGGCAGGGCTTAACTATGGCTACACCTTC | CASSSLAAGLNYGYTF
TRBJ1-1 | . | TRBV15 | . | TGTGCCACCAGCAGAGAGGGGGGGGTGAACACTGAAGCTTTCTTT | CATSREGGVNTEAFF
TRBJ2-7 | many | TRBV6-2/TRBV6-3 | . | TGTGCCAGCATCCGGCAGGGGAGTGACGAGCAGTACTTC | CASIRQGSDEQYF
TRBJ1-2 | many | TRBV7-2 | TRBD1 | TGTGCCAGCAGCCGTGGACAGGGCAGGCTTGGCTACACCTTC | CASSRGQGRLGYTF
TRBJ2-3 | few | TRBV7-2 | TRBD2 | TGTGCCAGCAGCCGGGACTATAGGGCAGATACGCAGTATTTT | CASSRDYRADTQYF
TRBJ2-7 | . | TRBV20-1 | . | TGCAGTGCGGTCGCGGAGGGCCCCTACCCCTACGAGCAGTACTTC | CSAVAEGPYPYEQYF
TRBJ2-1 | many | TRBV6-2/TRBV6-3 | . | TGTGCCAGCGGACCGGCAACCCCAACCGATGAGCAGTTCTTC | CASGPATPTDEQFF
TRBJ1-1 | . | TRBV7-2 | . | TGTGCCAGCAGTTACGGGTACATGAACACTGAAGCTTTCTTT | CASSYGYMNTEAFF
TRBJ2-7 | . | TRBV6-9 | TRBD2 | TGTGCCAGCAGTGATACTAGCGGAGCAGTCTACGAGCAGTACTTC | CASSDTSGAVYEQYF
TRBJ2-1 | few | TRBV10-2 | . | TGCGCCAGCACCTCGGGAGTAGTCGATGAGCAGTTCTTC | CASTSGVVDEQFF
TRBJ1-1 | . | TRBV12-3/TRBV12-4 | TRBD1 | TGTGCCAGCAGCCCCACAGGGGCGGGCACTGAAGCTTTCTTT | CASSPTGAGTEAFF
TRBJ1-4 | . | TRBV5-1 | TRBD1 | TGCGCCAGCAGCATCGGGACAGGCCTCGAAAAACTGTTTTTT | CASSIGTGLEKLFF
TRBJ2-7 | . | TRBV6-1 | TRBD1 | TGTGCCAGCAGTGAAGAGGGACAGGGCTTGTGG | CASSEEGQGLW
TRBJ2-3 | many | TRBV7-9 | . | TGTGCCAGCAGCTTGCTAGGAGGGGGGCAGGCAGATACGCAGTATTTT | CASSLLGGGQADTQYF
TRBJ2-1 | many | TRBV6-5 | TRBD2 | TGTGCCAGCAGTTACTCTCCGGCGGGAGGGATCTACAATGAGCAGTTCTTC | CASSYSPAGGIYNEQFF
TRBJ2-3 | few | TRBV6-5 | TRBD2 | TGTGCCAGCAGTTACAGGGGAGGGACAGATACGCAGTATTTT | CASSYRGGTDTQYF
TRBJ2-2 | few | TRBV6-2/TRBV6-3 | . | TGTGCCAGCAGTTACCCTGCGGGACAGAACACCGGGGAGCTGTTTTTT | CASSYPAGQNTGELFF
TRBJ2-3 | few | TRBV7-3 | . | TGTGCCAGCAGCTCCACTAGCACAGATACGCAGTATTTT | CASSSTSTDTQYF
TRBJ1-1 | few | TRBV4-1 | TRBD1 | TGCGCCACCCAAGCCGGGACAGGCTTCATGAACACTGAAGCTTTCTTT | CATQAGTGFMNTEAFF
TRBJ2-7 | many | TRBV5-1 | . | TGCGCCAGCAGTTCCCAAATTTCCTACGAGCAGTACTTC | CASSSQISYEQYF
TRBJ2-1 | . | TRBV5-1 | . | TGCGCCAGCAGCCCGGGGACCGTCAGAAGCAATGAGCAGTTCTTC | CASSPGTVRSNEQFF
TRBJ1-1 | . | TRBV29-1 | TRBD1 | TGCAGCGTTGCGACAGGGCAAACTGAAGCTCTCTTT | CSVATGQTEALF
TRBJ2-5 | . | TRBV12-3/TRBV12-4 | . | TGTGCCAGCTCGGCTCTAAAGGAGACCCAGTACTTC | CASSALKETQYF
TRBJ1-1 | few | TRBV6-5 | TRBD1 | TGTGCCAGCACCGACCCAGGGGGAGCGTATGGCACTGAAGCTTTCTTT | CASTDPGGAYGTEAFF
TRBJ2-6 | few | TRBV7-6 | TRBD1 | TGTGCCAGCACTGGGACAGGGGTTGCCGGGGCCAACGTCCTGACTTTC | CASTGTGVAGANVLTF